This is a list of T cell receptor beta chains from one sample in a study of blood T cell repertoires in COVID-19. Profiled with immunoSEQ multiplex PCR; TCRdb holds only in-frame clones, not every one. This table holds some 24,000 clones, around 86% found once. The sequenced sample consisted of peripheral blood. The receptors come from a man aged 45-65 years with active COVID-19. Each CDR3 is given with its conserved first and last residue. The D gene is left open where the match is weak. A clone size is listed for some rows: how often the clone was seen (once, few, many), or a class if it is expanded.

v_call	j_call	clone_size	d_call	cdr3_aa	cdr3_nt
TRBV27	TRBJ2-7	NA	TRBD1	CASQKWDRGSYEQYF	TGTGCCAGCCAGAAATGGGACAGGGGTTCTTACGAGCAGTACTTC
TRBV6-5	TRBJ1-2	once	TRBD1	CASRKTGGGYGYTF	TGTGCCAGCAGGAAGACAGGGGGCGGCTATGGCTACACCTTC
TRBV15	TRBJ2-1	NA	TRBD1	CATSRGAGTAFSYNEQFF	TGTGCCACCAGCAGAGGAGCCGGGACAGCCTTCTCCTACAATGAGCAGTTCTTC
TRBV4-2	TRBJ2-5	once	TRBD2	CASSRYTSGGQETQYF	TGTGCCAGCAGCCGCTATACTAGCGGGGGGCAAGAGACCCAGTACTTC
TRBV19	TRBJ2-5	NA	NA	CASSDRRGETQYF	TGTGCCAGTAGTGACAGGCGGGGGGAGACCCAGTACTTC
TRBV7-2	TRBJ2-3	NA	NA	CASSLLTPDTQYF	TGTGCCAGCAGCTTACTTACTCCAGATACGCAGTATTTT
TRBV5-1	TRBJ2-2	NA	NA	CASSSGHDTGELFF	TGCGCCAGCAGCTCGGGACACGACACCGGGGAGCTGTTTTTT
TRBV18	TRBJ2-3	once	NA	CASSPSVHTDTQYF	TGTGCCAGCTCACCTAGCGTACACACAGATACGCAGTATTTT
TRBV28	TRBJ1-5	NA	TRBD1	CASRPRDRVAQPQHF	TGTGCCAGCAGACCCCGGGACAGGGTTGCTCAGCCCCAGCATTTT
TRBV28	TRBJ2-7	NA	NA	CASRGKSRHRPYEQYF	TGTGCCAGCCGCGGAAAAAGCCGGCACCGTCCCTACGAGCAGTACTTC
TRBV3-1/TRBV3-2	TRBJ2-5	NA	NA	CASSQEGARGETQYF	TGTGCCAGCAGCCAAGAGGGGGCGCGGGGGGAGACCCAGTACTTC
TRBV4-3	TRBJ2-6	NA	NA	CASSQDLSLRGANVLTF	TGCGCCAGCAGCCAAGATCTTAGTTTGAGGGGGGCCAACGTCCTGACTTTC
TRBV28	TRBJ2-5	NA	NA	CASSPPNVRSQETQYF	TGTGCCAGCAGTCCGCCTAACGTTCGGTCTCAAGAGACCCAGTACTTC
TRBV5-1	TRBJ2-6	NA	TRBD2	CASSFAGGGSGANVLTF	TGCGCCAGCAGCTTCGCGGGGGGAGGTTCTGGGGCCAACGTCCTGACTTTC
TRBV9	TRBJ2-7	NA	TRBD2	CASSPRLAASGYEQYF	TGTGCCAGCAGCCCAAGGCTAGCGGCCTCTGGGTACGAGCAGTACTTC
TRBV6-2/TRBV6-3	TRBJ2-7	NA	NA	CASSPTLRGEQYF	TGTGCCAGCAGCCCAACCCTCCGCGGGGAGCAGTACTTC